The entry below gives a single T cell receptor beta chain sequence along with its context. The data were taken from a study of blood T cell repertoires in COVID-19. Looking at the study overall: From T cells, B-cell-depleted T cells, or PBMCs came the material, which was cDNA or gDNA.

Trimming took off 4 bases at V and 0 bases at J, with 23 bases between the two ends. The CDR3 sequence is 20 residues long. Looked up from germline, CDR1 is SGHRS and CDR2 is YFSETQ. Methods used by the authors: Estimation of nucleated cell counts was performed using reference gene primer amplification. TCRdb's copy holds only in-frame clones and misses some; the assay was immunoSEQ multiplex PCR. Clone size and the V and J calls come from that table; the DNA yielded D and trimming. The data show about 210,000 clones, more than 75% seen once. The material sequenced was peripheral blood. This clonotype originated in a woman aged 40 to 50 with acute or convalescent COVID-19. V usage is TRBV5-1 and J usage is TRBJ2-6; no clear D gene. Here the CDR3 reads CASSTGRLKAPHSGANVLTF. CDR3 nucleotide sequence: TGCGCCAGCAGCACGGGTCGATTAAAGGCCCCACACTCTGGGGCCAACGTCCTGACTTTC.